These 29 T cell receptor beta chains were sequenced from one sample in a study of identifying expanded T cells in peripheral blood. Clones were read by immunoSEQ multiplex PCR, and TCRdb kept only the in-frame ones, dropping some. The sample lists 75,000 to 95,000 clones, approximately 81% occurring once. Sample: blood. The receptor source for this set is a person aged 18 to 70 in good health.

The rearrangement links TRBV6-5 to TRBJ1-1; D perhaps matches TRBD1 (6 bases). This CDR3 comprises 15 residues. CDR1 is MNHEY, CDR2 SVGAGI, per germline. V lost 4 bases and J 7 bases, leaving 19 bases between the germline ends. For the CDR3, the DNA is TGTGCCAGCAGTTCGCTTATCAGGGGAGTGGGTGAAGCTTTCTTT. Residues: CASSSLIRGVGEAFF.

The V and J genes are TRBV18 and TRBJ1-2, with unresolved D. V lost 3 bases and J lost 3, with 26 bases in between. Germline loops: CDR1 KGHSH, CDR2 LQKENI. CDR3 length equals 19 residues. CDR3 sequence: CASSPSSDPSGREDYGYTF. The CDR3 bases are TGTGCCAGCTCACCTTCATCGGATCCCTCTGGGAGGGAGGACTATGGCTACACCTTC.

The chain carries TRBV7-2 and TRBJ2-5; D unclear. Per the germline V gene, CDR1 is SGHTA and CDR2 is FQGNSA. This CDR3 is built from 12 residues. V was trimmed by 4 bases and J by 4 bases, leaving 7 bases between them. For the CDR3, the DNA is TGTGCCAGCAGCTCGATAAGAGAGACCCAGTACTTC. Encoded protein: CASSSIRETQYF.

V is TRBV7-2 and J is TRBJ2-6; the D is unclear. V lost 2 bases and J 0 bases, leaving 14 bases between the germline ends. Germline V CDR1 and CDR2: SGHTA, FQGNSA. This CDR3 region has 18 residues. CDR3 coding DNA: TGTGCCAGCAGCTTAACGGGTCTGCGGTTCTCTGGGGCCAACGTCCTGACTTTC. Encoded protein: CASSLTGLRFSGANVLTF.

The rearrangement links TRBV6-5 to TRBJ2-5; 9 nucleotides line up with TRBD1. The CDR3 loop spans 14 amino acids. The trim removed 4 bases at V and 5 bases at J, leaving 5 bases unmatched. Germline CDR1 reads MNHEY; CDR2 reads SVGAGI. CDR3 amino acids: CASSSNRGRETQYF. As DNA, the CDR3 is TGTGCCAGCAGTTCGAACAGGGGGCGGGAGACCCAGTACTTC.

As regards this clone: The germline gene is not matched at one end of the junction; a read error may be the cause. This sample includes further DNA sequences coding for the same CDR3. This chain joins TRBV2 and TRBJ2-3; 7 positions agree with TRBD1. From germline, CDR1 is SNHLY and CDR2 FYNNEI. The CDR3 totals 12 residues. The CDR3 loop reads CASRGGTDTQYF. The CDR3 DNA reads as TGTGCCAGCAGAGGGGGCACTGATACGCAGTATTTT.

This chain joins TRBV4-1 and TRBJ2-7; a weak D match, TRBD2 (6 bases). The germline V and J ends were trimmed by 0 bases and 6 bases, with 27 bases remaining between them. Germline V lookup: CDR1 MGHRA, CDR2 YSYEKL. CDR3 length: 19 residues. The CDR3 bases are TGCGCCAGCAGCCAAGATGACGGGCCCATTTGGGGGGATTCGTGCGAGCAGTACTTC. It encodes CASSQDDGPIWGDSCEQYF.

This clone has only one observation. The CDR3 loop reads CASSVGDRVGWGTQYF. CDR3 bases: TGTGCCAGCAGCGTCGGGGACAGGGTCGGTTGGGGGACCCAGTACTTC. V and J are TRBV9 and TRBJ2-5; 9 positions match TRBD1. Trimming cost V 2 bases and J 7 bases; bases outside gene matches: 12. This CDR3 has 16 amino acids. From germline, CDR1 is SGDLS and CDR2 YYNGEE.

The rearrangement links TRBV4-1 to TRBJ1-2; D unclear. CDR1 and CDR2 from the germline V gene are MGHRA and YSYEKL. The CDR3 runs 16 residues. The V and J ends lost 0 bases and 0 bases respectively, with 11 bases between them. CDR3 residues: CASSQELWLSNYGYTF. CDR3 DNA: TGCGCCAGCAGCCAAGAATTGTGGTTATCTAACTATGGCTACACCTTC.

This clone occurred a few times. This CDR3 is CAWSREVYTEAFF. The CDR3 DNA follows: TGTGCCTGGAGTCGTGAGGTCTACACTGAAGCTTTCTTT. The chain couples TRBV30 to TRBJ1-1; D is ambiguous. Trimming took 2 bases from V and 3 from J, leaving 10 bases between them. The CDR3 is 13 residues long. The V gene's germline CDR1 is GTSNPN and CDR2 SVGIG (reference sequence).

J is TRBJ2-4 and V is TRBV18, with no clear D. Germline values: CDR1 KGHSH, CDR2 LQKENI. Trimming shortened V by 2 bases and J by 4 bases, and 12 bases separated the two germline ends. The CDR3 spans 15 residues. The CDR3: CASSPFTSVKNIQYF. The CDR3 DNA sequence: TGTGCCAGCTCACCATTCACGAGCGTAAAAAACATTCAGTACTTC.

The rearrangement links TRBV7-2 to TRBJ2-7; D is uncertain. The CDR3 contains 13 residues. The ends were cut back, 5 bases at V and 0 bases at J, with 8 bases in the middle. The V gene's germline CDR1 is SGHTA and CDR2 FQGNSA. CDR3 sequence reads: CASSPGISYEQYF. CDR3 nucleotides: TGTGCCAGCAGCCCTGGGATCTCCTACGAGCAGTACTTC.

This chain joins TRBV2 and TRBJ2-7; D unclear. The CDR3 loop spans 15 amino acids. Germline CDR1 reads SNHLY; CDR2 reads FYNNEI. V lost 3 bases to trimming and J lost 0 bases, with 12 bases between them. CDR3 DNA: TGTGCCAGCAGTGATCCAACACGGCTCTCCTACGAGCAGTACTTC. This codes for CASSDPTRLSYEQYF.

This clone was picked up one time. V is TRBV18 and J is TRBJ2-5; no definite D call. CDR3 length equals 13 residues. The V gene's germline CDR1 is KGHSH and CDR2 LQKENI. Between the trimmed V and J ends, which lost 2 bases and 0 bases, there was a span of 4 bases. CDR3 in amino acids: CASSPGDQETQYF. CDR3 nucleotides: TGTGCCAGCTCACCAGGGGACCAAGAGACCCAGTACTTC.

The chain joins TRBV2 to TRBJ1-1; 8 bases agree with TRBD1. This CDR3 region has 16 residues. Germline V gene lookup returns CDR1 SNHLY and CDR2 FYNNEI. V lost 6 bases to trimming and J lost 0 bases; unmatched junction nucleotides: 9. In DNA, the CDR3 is TGTGCCAGCAGGGCCCAGGGGGCGAGGTTGAACACTGAAGCTTTCTTT. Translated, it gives CASRAQGARLNTEAFF.

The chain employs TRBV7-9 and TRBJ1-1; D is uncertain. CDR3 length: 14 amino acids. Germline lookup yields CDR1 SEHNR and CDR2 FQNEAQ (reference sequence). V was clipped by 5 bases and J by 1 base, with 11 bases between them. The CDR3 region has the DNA TGTGCCAGCAGCACATTCACGCCGAACACTGAAGCTTTCTTT. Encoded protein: CASSTFTPNTEAFF.

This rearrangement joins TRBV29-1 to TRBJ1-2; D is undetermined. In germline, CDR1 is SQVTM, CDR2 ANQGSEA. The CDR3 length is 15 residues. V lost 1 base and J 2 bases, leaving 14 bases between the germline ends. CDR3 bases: TGCAGCGTTGAAGGGAAACGGCGGGGAAACTATGGCTACACCTTC. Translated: CSVEGKRRGNYGYTF.

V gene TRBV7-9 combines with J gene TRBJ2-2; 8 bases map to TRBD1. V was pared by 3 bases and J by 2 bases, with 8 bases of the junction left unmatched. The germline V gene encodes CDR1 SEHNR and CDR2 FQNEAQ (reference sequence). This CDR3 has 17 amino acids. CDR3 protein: CASSFETGVVNTGELFF. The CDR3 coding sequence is TGTGCCAGCAGCTTCGAGACAGGGGTAGTTAACACCGGGGAGCTGTTTTTT.

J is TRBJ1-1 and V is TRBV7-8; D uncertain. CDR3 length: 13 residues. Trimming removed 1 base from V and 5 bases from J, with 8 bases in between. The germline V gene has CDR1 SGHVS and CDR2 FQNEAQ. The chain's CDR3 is CASSLVGSTEAFF. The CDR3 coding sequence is TGTGCCAGCAGCTTAGTAGGGTCTACTGAAGCTTTCTTT.

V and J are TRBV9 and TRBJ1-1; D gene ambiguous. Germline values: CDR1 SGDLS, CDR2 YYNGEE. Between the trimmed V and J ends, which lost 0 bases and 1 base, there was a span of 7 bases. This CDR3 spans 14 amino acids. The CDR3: CASSVGTANTEAFF. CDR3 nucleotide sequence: TGTGCCAGCAGCGTAGGAACAGCGAACACTGAAGCTTTCTTT.

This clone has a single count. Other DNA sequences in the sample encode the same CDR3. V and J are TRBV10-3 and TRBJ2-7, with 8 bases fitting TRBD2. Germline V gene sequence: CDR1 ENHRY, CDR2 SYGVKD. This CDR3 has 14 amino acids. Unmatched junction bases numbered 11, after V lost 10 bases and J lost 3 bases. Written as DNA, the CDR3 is TGTGCCACCCTCGGGGGGGCGGGGGGCTACGAGCAGTACTTC. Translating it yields CATLGGAGGYEQYF.

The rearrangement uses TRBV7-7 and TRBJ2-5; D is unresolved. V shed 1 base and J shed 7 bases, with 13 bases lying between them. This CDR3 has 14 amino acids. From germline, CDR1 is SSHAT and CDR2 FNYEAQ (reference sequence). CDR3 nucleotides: TGTGCCAGCAGCTTAGATGGAGTTAAGGCGACCCAGTACTTC. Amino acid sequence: CASSLDGVKATQYF.

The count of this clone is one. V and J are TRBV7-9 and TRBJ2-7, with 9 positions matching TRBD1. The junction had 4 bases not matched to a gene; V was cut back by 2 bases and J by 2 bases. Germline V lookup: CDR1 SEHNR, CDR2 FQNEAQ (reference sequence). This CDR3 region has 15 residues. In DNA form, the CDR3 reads TGTGCCAGCAGCTTACCACGACAGGGGGCCTACGAGCAGTACTTC. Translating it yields CASSLPRQGAYEQYF.

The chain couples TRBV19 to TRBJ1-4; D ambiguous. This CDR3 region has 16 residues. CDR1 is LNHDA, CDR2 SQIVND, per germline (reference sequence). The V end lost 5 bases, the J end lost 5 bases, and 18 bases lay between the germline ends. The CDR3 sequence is CASSRRGEQSNEKLFF. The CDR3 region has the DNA TGTGCCAGTAGTCGTCGAGGCGAACAGTCGAATGAAAAACTGTTTTTT.

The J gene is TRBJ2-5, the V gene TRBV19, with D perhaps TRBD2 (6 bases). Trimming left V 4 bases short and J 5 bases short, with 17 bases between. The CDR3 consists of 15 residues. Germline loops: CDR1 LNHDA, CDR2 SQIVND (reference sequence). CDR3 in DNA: TGTGCCAGTAGTAACGGAGGGGTAATGAGGGAGACCCAGTACTTC. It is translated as CASSNGGVMRETQYF.

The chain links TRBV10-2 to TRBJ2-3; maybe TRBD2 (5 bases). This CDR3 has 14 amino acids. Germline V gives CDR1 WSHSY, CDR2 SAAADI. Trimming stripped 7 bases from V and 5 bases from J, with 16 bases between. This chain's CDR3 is CASIPQRSQDTQYF. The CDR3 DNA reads TGCGCCAGCATACCTCAGCGGAGTCAAGATACGCAGTATTTT.

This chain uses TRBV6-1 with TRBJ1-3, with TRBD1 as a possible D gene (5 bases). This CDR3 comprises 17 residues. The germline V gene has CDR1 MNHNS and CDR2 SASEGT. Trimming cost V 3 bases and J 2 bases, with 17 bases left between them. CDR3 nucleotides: TGTGCCAGCAGTGATTTTTTTTGGGGCTCAACTGGAAACACCATATATTTT. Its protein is CASSDFFWGSTGNTIYF.

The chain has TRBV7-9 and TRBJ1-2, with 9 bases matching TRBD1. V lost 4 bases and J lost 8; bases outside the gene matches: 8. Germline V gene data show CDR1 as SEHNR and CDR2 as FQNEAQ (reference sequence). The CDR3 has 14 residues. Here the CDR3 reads CASSSGQGILGYTF. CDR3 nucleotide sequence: TGTGCCAGCAGCTCTGGACAGGGGATCCTGGGCTACACCTTC.

CDR3 bases: TGTGCCAGCAGCTTCGAAGGGGTCGCTGGCTACACCTTC. Encoded protein: CASSFEGVAGYTF. This chain uses TRBV7-9 with TRBJ1-2; the D gene is possibly TRBD1 (5 bases). CDR1 is SEHNR and CDR2 is FQNEAQ in the germline V gene (reference sequence). The V and J ends lost 3 bases and 7 bases respectively, with 12 bases between them. This CDR3 has 13 residues.